This T cell receptor beta chain was sequenced during a study of T cell clonotyping in hematopoietic cell transplantation. Here immunoSEQ multiplex PCR was the method, and the copy in TCRdb shows in-frame clones only, minus some. Here the sample spans roughly 5,300 clones, roughly 79% being singletons. CDR1 GTSNPN and CDR2 SVGIG come from the germline V gene (reference sequence). V was clipped by 4 bases and J by 0 bases, with 10 bases between them. CDR3 length: 13 amino acids. This sequence originates from a male patient between 55 and 70 years old who had an allogeneic stem cell transplant, so T cells may come from the graft donor. Some clones in this sample may be carry-over from other donors' samples. The sequences come from peripheral blood mononuclear cells, collected 100 days after allogeneic stem cell transplant. The J gene is TRBJ2-7, the V gene TRBV30; tentative D call: TRBD2 (5 bases). Written as DNA, the CDR3 is TGTGCCTGGAACACCGGAGGCTCCTACGAGCAGTACTTC. It encodes CAWNTGGSYEQYF.